This entry concerns a single T cell receptor beta chain. This clonotype has only a few counts. It lacks a known antigen. Per-nucleotide qualities are absent, and no much larger clonotype sits a single base away. This sample was included in a study of human T cells and chemical hapten exposure (dated by TCRdb to the early 2020s). For the wider study: For sensitization, 2% DPC in acetone was applied to a roughly 2 cm by roughly 2 cm area of upper inner arm skin. The study tracked peripheral blood TCR repertoire changes in vivo during primary and secondary sensitization to the hapten diphenylcyclopropenone (DPC) in alopecia patients. Libraries were pooled for sequencing, and variation in per-sample TCR yields was attributed mainly to small differences in library volumes within the pool. Patch testing was performed on the upper back with Finn chambers containing 0.01% DPC, and the patch tests were scored after 6 days according to International Contact Dermatitis Research Group standards. For every blood RNA sample, sequencing covered both the TCR alpha and TCR beta chains. Throughout the roughly 24-week study period, patients were also given weekly therapeutic DPC doses on the scalp. Under 30 alopecia patients gave blood for TCR sequencing at one to four time points (pre-sensitization, 2, 6 and 24 weeks). Blood samples were taken from patients before sensitization (week 0) and at 2, 6 and about 24 weeks after DPC sensitization. Most of the patients in the cohort were female, and the cohort covered alopecia areata with under or over 50% scalp involvement, alopecia totalis and alopecia universalis.

CDR1 and CDR2, per the germline V gene, are SGHTA and FQGNSA. Germline trimming amounts to 3 bases on V and 2 bases on J, with 5 as the count of junction bases outside the gene matches. Inclusive of the bounding cysteine and phenylalanine, the CDR3 is 15 residues long. The CDR3 DNA has 45 bases and is translated from base 1. The time point tag for this specimen amounts to: pre-sensitization, week 0. According to the study, the label for this sample's treatment or condition signals: therapeutic diphenylcyclopropenone sensitization with weekly scalp DPC. Total RNA was extracted from unfractionated whole blood collected in Tempus Blood RNA tubes. At every patch-test visit, the blood draw took place before the patch test was put on. Eligible patients were aged 18 to 70, diagnosed with alopecia, deemed suitable for DPC therapy, and excluded if pregnant. Receptors were amplified or captured by RACE. Sequencing instrument: NextSeq 500. Library preparation attached unique molecular identifiers to individual cDNA molecules for quantitative, reproducible TCR counting. The original methods were these. A median of roughly 98,000 TCRs per sample was observed, with a range of roughly 20,000 to 700,000. V, J and CDR3 annotation of the TCR reads was carried out using the Decombinator software suite. For the PS versus PT1 abundance plots, all samples were subsampled to the same number of TCRs (28,000). TCRs were defined as expanded if absent before sensitization and observed at least eight times at the 2-week time point. The public reads were quality trimmed at Q25 with fastp and then assembled into clones with MiXCR by TCRdb, keeping productive beta chains. CDR3 protein sequences are deduplicated, and each keeps its most common genes and DNA. The V and J calls shown here were made by TCRdb, not taken from the authors' results. The sample records about 52,000 distinct CDR3 sequences, 9.6% of which are singletons. The top ten hold around a tenth of the sample.

Here is what the overall study found, with its caveats: Repeated subsampling changed both the strength of the expansion versus patch-test correlation and the threshold at which the correlation became significant. A positive correlation was found between the number of PT1 expanded TCRs and patch test score, with significance reached at thresholds 8, 16 and 32 but not 4. All patients had alopecia, a presumed autoimmune disease, so their immune response might differ from that of healthy individuals. Expanded TCRs formed significantly more large CDR3 similarity clusters than pre-sensitization or healthy control sets, consistent with antigen-driven responses. DPC sensitization did not change how many TCRs were above 1 in 1000 frequency, and no evidence was found of alterations in global repertoire structure.

The clonotype was recovered from a woman aged 25 to 39 with alopecia areata. Some clones in this sample may be carry-over from other donors' samples. The sample in question was whole blood, obtained in connection with sensitization to the hapten diphenylcyclopropenone (DPC). The chain is made from TRBV7-2 and TRBJ1-1; 8 bases in the middle match TRBD1. The CDR3 protein sequence reads: CASSLSGGENTEAFF. The sequenced DNA is TGTGCCAGCAGCTTGTCAGGGGGCGAAAACACTGAAGCTTTCTTT.